The source of this T cell receptor beta chain is a study of CD8+ T cells in alopecia areata. RNA was isolated and reverse transcribed to cDNA, the sequencing template. Profiled with immunoSEQ multiplex PCR; TCRdb holds only in-frame clones, not every one. Of around 98,000 clones in the sample, 40% to 55% are singletons; the top ten hold almost 0.8%. Material: CD4+ T cells sorted from blood. The receptor was isolated from a human donor with alopecia areata.

The CDR3 is CSVAGAGAAQETQYF. In nucleotides, the CDR3 is TGCAGCGTTGCCGGGGCAGGGGCGGCACAAGAGACCCAGTACTTC. This chain links TRBV29-1 with TRBJ2-5; D might be TRBD1 (6 bases). The CDR3 has 15 residues. Germline V gene data show CDR1 as SQVTM and CDR2 as ANQGSEA. V gave up 4 bases and J gave up 2 bases, with 17 bases separating them. Full variable domain (rest looked up from reference TRBV29-1 and TRBJ2-5): SAVISQKPSRDICQRGTSLTIQCQVDSQVTMMFWYRQQPGQSLTLIATANQGSEATYESGFVIDKFPISRPNLTFSTLTVSNMSPEDSSIYLCSVAGAGAAQETQYFGPGTRLLVL.